The 22 T cell receptor beta chains given below trace back to one sample, sequenced in a study of blood T cell repertoires in COVID-19. Profiling relied on immunoSEQ multiplex PCR, and the TCRdb table lists in-frame clones only, not all of them. The sample yields about 100,000 clones, roughly 85% seen once. Sequencing input: peripheral blood. The receptors come from a woman between 65 and 79 years old with active or convalescent COVID-19.

J is TRBJ2-7 and V is TRBV5-1; 11 nucleotides agree with TRBD2. V shed 4 bases, J shed 4 bases, and the junction held 4 bases outside the gene matches. Germline loops: CDR1 SGHRS, CDR2 YFSETQ. The CDR3 is 14 amino acids. CDR3 in amino acids: CASSATSGRYEQYF. CDR3 nucleotide sequence: TGCGCCAGCAGCGCCACTAGCGGGAGATACGAGCAGTACTTC. Full variable domain (missing parts from reference TRBV5-1 and TRBJ2-7): KAGVTQTPRYLIKTRGQQVTLSCSPISGHRSVSWYQQTPGQGLQFLFEYFSETQRNKGNFPGRFSGRQFSNSRSEMNVSTLELGDSALYLCASSATSGRYEQYFGPGTRLTVT.

The chain is built from TRBV7-9 and TRBJ1-1, with a possible D match to TRBD1 (5 bases). The CDR3 has 14 residues. CDR1 and CDR2 from the germline V gene are SEHNR and FQNEAQ (reference sequence). Trimming removed 5 bases at V and 2 bases at J, with 12 bases between. As DNA, the CDR3 is TGTGCCAGCAGCGCTCAGGGTTCTAACACTGAAGCTTTCTTT. This codes for CASSAQGSNTEAFF.

The sample holds one count of this clone. This chain connects TRBV11-2 to TRBJ2-5; D may be TRBD2 (6 bases). The length of the CDR3 is 15 residues. Germline assignment: CDR1 SGHAT and CDR2 FQNNGV. Trimming cost V 5 bases and J 4 bases, with 17 bases left between them. CDR3 amino acids: CASSQRGWGVETQYF. The DNA of the CDR3 is TGTGCCAGCAGCCAACGCGGGTGGGGGGTAGAGACCCAGTACTTC.

The chain carries TRBV5-6 and TRBJ1-1; D unclear. V gave up 4 bases and J gave up 3 bases, with 13 bases separating them. This CDR3 has 14 residues. Germline CDR1 and CDR2: SGHDT and YYEEEE. The CDR3 loop reads CASSQIQEDTEAFF. The DNA of the CDR3 is TGTGCCAGCAGCCAAATTCAGGAGGACACTGAAGCTTTCTTT.

This chain links TRBV11-2 with TRBJ1-4; the D is unclear. V shed 1 base and J shed 11 bases, with 11 bases lying between them. The CDR3 has 13 amino acids. From germline, CDR1 is SGHAT and CDR2 FQNNGV. The CDR3 region is CASSLGFTDKLFF. The CDR3 DNA reads TGTGCCAGCAGCTTAGGTTTTACAGATAAACTGTTTTTT. Filled out from reference TRBV11-2 and TRBJ1-4, the complete variable domain reads EAGVAQSPRYKIIEKRQSVAFWCNPISGHATLYWYQQILGQGPKLLIQFQNNGVVDDSQLPKDRFSAERLKGVDSTLKIQPAKLEDSAVYLCASSLGFTDKLFFGSGTQLSVL.

The chain couples TRBV12-3 or TRBV12-4 to TRBJ2-5, with a tentative D call TRBD2 (6 bases). V lost 7 bases to trimming and J lost 5 bases, with 14 bases between them. The CDR3 extends over 13 amino acids. The CDR3 loop is CASNAGWSETQYF. The CDR3 DNA follows: TGTGCCAGCAATGCGGGGTGGTCGGAGACCCAGTACTTC.

CDR3 amino acids: CASSAAGHTEAFF. The DNA for the CDR3 is TGTGCCAGCAGCGCCGCAGGGCATACTGAAGCTTTCTTT. The rearrangement links TRBV7-3 to TRBJ1-1; D is perhaps TRBD1 (5 bases). The ends were cut back, 5 bases at V and 5 bases at J, with 12 bases in the middle. CDR1 is SGHTA, CDR2 FQGTGA, per germline. The CDR3 sequence is 13 residues long. The full variable domain, with the rest looked up from reference TRBV7-3 and TRBJ1-1, is GAGVSQTPSNKVTEKGKYVELRCDPISGHTALYWYRQSLGQGPEFLIYFQGTGAADDSGLPNDRFFAVRPEGSVSTLKIQRTERGDSAVYLCASSAAGHTEAFFGQGTRLTVV.

The J gene is TRBJ1-6, the V gene TRBV30; D is uncertain. Germline values: CDR1 GTSNPN, CDR2 SVGIG (reference sequence). The CDR3 covers 16 residues. V was pared by 3 bases and J by 0 bases, with 12 bases between. CDR3: CAWRREGSSYNSPLHF. The DNA of the CDR3 is TGTGCCTGGAGACGGGAGGGCAGCTCCTATAATTCACCCCTCCACTTT.

This chain uses TRBV29-1 with TRBJ1-2, with 8 bases lining up with TRBD1. The CDR3 extends over 13 amino acids. The ends lost 6 bases at V and 4 bases at J; junction bases unmatched: 7. CDR1 is SQVTM and CDR2 is ANQGSEA in the germline V gene. The CDR3 DNA follows: TGCAGCGTCGGATTTGGACAGGGCTATGGCTACACCTTC. Protein product: CSVGFGQGYGYTF.

The rearrangement links TRBV5-1 to TRBJ2-6; TRBD1 matches 11 bases. CDR3 length equals 16 residues. V trimming: 4 bases; J trimming: 5 bases; junction bases outside the gene matches: 5. Germline CDR1 SGHRS, CDR2 YFSETQ. CDR3 DNA sequence: TGCGCCAGCAGCCCTGGACAGGGGGCGAGGGCCAACGTCCTGACTTTC. It translates to CASSPGQGARANVLTF.

The V call is TRBV6-1, the J call TRBJ2-1; possibly TRBD2 for D (7 bases). V shed 1 base and J shed 4 bases, with 17 bases lying between them. The CDR3 is made up of 17 amino acids. The germline V gene encodes CDR1 MNHNS and CDR2 SASEGT. Here the CDR3 reads CASSEGWGGNVYNEQFF. Here the CDR3 DNA reads TGTGCCAGCAGTGAAGGTTGGGGGGGCAACGTTTACAATGAGCAGTTCTTC.

The gene calls are TRBV7-9 and TRBJ2-2, with TRBD2 as a possible D gene (7 bases). From germline, CDR1 is SEHNR and CDR2 FQNEAQ (reference sequence). CDR3 size: 15 residues. V shed 3 bases and J shed 4 bases, with 12 bases lying between them. CDR3 sequence reads: CASSFSGGGTGELFF. CDR3 nucleotides: TGTGCCAGCAGCTTCTCGGGGGGCGGCACCGGGGAGCTGTTTTTT.

The rearrangement joins TRBV10-3 to TRBJ2-3; 10 bases agree with TRBD2. Germline V CDR1 and CDR2: ENHRY, SYGVKD. The CDR3 sequence is 14 residues long. Trimming at V came to 8 bases and at J to 7 bases, leaving 9 bases not matched to a gene. The CDR3 DNA sequence: TGTGCCATCTCCCCTAGCGGGGGACAGAATACGCAGTATTTT. Amino acid sequence: CAISPSGGQNTQYF.

This chain connects TRBV6-2 or TRBV6-3 to TRBJ2-2; 11 bases agree with TRBD2. The CDR3 spans 17 residues. In germline, CDR1 is MNHEY, CDR2 SVGEGT. The junction had 6 bases not matched to a gene; V was cut back by 4 bases and J by 2 bases. The chain's CDR3 is CASSFTSGGGNTGELFF. CDR3 nucleotides: TGTGCCAGCAGTTTTACTAGCGGGGGCGGAAACACCGGGGAGCTGTTTTTT.

The chain has TRBV11-3 and TRBJ1-4; D gene unclear. CDR3 size: 19 residues. Germline assignment: CDR1 SGHNT and CDR2 YENEEA. Between the trimmed V and J ends, which lost 8 bases and 0 bases, there was a span of 25 bases. The CDR3 DNA sequence: TGTGCCAGCCTGTTTTTTTGTCTAGGTGGATCAGCAACTAATGAAAAACTGTTTTTT. It yields the protein CASLFFCLGGSATNEKLFF.

The rearrangement links TRBV7-9 to TRBJ1-2; perhaps TRBD1 as D (5 bases). V was cut by 3 bases and J by 5 bases, with 10 bases left in between. Germline lookup yields CDR1 SEHNR and CDR2 FQNEAQ (reference sequence). The CDR3 is 13 residues long. This CDR3 reads CASSFDGGYGYTF. CDR3 nucleotide sequence: TGTGCCAGCAGCTTTGACGGGGGATATGGCTACACCTTC.

The V call is TRBV24-1, the J call TRBJ2-3, with a possible D match to TRBD2 (5 bases). Trimming took off 4 bases at V and 5 bases at J, with 12 bases between the two ends. The germline gives CDR1 KGHDR, CDR2 SFDVKD. The CDR3 extends over 14 amino acids. CDR3 nucleotide sequence: TGTGCCACCAGTGACAGGACCCGGGGAGATACGCAGTATTTT. It yields the protein CATSDRTRGDTQYF.

The chain uses TRBV7-2 and TRBJ1-5; D gene uncertain. The CDR3 is 14 amino acids. Germline V CDR1 and CDR2: SGHTA, FQGNSA. V shed 1 base and J shed 4 bases, with 8 bases lying between them. CDR3 in amino acids: CASSLGLGNQPQHF. CDR3 nucleotide sequence: TGTGCCAGCAGCTTAGGACTCGGAAATCAGCCCCAGCATTTT.

The chain couples TRBV27 to TRBJ2-3; 12 bases are a match to TRBD2. Trimming cost V 3 bases and J 0 bases; bases outside gene matches: 1. The CDR3 contains 16 residues. Per the germline V gene, CDR1 is MNHEY and CDR2 is SMNVEV (reference sequence). Here the CDR3 reads CASSFGTSGSTDTQYF. Written as DNA, the CDR3 is TGTGCCAGCAGTTTCGGGACTAGCGGGAGCACAGATACGCAGTATTTT.

A note on this clone: A read error may produce the germline difference seen at one junction end. V and J are TRBV3-1 (or the pseudogene TRBV3-2) and TRBJ1-3, with D possibly matching TRBD1 (5 bases). Germline V gene data show CDR1 as LGHDT and CDR2 as YNNKEL (reference sequence). This CDR3 contains 13 residues. The DNA for the CDR3 is TGTGCCAGTTCTCCAGGGTCAGGAAACACCATGTATTTT. Encoded protein: CASSPGSGNTMYF.

The chain is built from TRBV7-2 and TRBJ1-1; no definite D call. The CDR3 is made up of 13 amino acids. The V end lost 4 bases, the J end lost 9 bases, and 15 bases lay between the germline ends. CDR1 and CDR2 (germline): SGHTA, FQGNSA. This chain's CDR3 is CASSSGSRVQAFF. In DNA, the CDR3 is TGTGCCAGCAGCTCCGGGAGCAGAGTACAAGCTTTCTTT.

In this sample, this clone turned up a few times. The V call is TRBV19, the J call TRBJ1-4, with D hard to call. Germline assignment: CDR1 LNHDA and CDR2 SQIVND (reference sequence). Trimming stripped 5 bases from V and 2 bases from J, with 12 bases between. The CDR3 length is 15 residues. As DNA, the CDR3 is TGTGCCAGTAGTTTAATCAAAACTACTAATGAAAAACTGTTTTTT. As protein: CASSLIKTTNEKLFF.